This T cell receptor (beta chain) was obtained from a study of identical twins. This CDR3 comprises 15 residues. Germline CDR1 SGHAT, CDR2 FQNNGV. The V and J ends lost 5 bases and 4 bases, in that order; junction bases with no gene match: 10. Ten or more counts support this clonotype. A universal primer binding site was introduced by template switching. The final cDNA contained unique molecular identifiers. From the 5' RACE reads, TCRdb called clonotypes with MiXCR, one entry per CDR3 protein. The repertoire includes hundreds of thousands of distinct CDR3 sequences, 21% of them detected once, and over 4% sits in the top ten. Separately, the same data were catalogued under a study of T cells expressing NK-cell markers.

The receptor was isolated from a woman between 18 and 29 years old in good health. The source material was PBMCs. V is TRBV11-2 and J is TRBJ2-5, with TRBD2 matching 7 bases. The CDR3 protein is CASSPGLVTRETQYF. In DNA form, the CDR3 reads TGTGCCAGCAGCCCCGGACTAGTGACGAGAGAGACCCAGTACTTC.